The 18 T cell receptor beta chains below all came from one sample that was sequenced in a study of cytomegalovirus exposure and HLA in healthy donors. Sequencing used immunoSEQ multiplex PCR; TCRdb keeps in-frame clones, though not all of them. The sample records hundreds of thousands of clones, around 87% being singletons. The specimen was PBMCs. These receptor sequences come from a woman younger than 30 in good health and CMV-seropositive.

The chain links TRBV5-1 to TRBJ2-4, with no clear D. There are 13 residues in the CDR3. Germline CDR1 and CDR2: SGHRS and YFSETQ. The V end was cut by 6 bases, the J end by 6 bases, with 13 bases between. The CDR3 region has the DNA TGCGCCAGCAAGAGTCCAGCGATAAACATTCAGTACTTC. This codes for CASKSPAINIQYF.

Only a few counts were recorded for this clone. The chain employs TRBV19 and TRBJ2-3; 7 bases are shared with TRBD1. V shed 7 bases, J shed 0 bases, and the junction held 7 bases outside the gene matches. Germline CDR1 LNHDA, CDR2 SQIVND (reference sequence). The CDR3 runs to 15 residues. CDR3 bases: TGTGCCAGTACCGACAGGGCGGCGAGCACAGATACGCAGTATTTT. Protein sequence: CASTDRAASTDTQYF.

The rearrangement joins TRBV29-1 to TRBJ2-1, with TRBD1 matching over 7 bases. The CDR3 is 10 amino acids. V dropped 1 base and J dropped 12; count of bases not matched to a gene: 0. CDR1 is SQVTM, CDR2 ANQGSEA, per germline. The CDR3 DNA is TGCAGCGTTGAAGGGACAGGGCAGTTCTTC. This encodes CSVEGTGQFF.

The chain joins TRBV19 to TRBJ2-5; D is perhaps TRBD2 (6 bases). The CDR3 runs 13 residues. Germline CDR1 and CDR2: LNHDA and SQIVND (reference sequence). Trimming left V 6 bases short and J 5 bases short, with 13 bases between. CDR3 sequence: CASRALGGETQYF. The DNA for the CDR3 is TGTGCCAGTAGGGCGCTAGGAGGGGAGACCCAGTACTTC.

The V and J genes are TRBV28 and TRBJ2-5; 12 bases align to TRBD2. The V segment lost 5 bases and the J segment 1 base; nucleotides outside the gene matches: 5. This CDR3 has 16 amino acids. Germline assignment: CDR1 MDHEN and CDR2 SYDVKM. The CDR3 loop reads CASSTWTSGIQETQYF. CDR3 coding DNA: TGTGCCAGCAGTACCTGGACTAGCGGGATCCAAGAGACCCAGTACTTC.

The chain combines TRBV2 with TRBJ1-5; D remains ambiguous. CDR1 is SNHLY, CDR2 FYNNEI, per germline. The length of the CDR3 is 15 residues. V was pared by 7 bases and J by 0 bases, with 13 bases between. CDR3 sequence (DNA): TGTGCCAGCACGGAAAGACTTTATAGCAATCAGCCCCAGCATTTT. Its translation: CASTERLYSNQPQHF.

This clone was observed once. CDR3 bases: TGTGCCAGCTCGGAAACAGGGGGCGGCAATCAGCCCCAGCATTTT. Its protein product is CASSETGGGNQPQHF. The gene calls are TRBV18 and TRBJ1-5; 9 bases fit TRBD1. J gave up 2 bases and V 6 bases, and 5 bases lay outside the gene matches. CDR3 length: 15 residues. Germline CDR1 KGHSH, CDR2 LQKENI.

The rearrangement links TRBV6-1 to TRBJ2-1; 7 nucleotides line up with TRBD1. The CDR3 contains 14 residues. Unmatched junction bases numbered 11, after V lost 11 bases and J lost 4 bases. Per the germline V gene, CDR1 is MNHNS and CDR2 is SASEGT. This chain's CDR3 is CALSRGTEYNEQFF. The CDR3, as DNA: TGTGCCTTATCAAGGGGGACAGAATACAATGAGCAGTTCTTC.

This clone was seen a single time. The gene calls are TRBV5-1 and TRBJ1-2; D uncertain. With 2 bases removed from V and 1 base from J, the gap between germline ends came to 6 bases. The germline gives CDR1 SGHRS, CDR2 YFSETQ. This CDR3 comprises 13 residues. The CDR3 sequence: CASSLTVNYGYTF. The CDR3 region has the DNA TGCGCCAGCAGCTTAACAGTTAACTATGGCTACACCTTC.

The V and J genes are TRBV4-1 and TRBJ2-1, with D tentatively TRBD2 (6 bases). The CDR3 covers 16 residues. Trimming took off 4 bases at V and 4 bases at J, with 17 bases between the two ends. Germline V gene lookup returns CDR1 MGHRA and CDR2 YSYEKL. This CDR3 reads CASSRERRGLYNEQFF. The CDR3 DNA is TGCGCCAGCAGCCGGGAACGGAGGGGTTTATACAATGAGCAGTTCTTC.

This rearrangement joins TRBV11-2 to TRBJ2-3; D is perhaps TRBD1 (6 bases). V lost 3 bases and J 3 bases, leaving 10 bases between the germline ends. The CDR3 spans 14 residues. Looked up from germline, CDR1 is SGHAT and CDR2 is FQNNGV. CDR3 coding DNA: TGTGCCAGCAGCTTTCAGGGGCCGACAGATACGCAGTATTTT. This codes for CASSFQGPTDTQYF. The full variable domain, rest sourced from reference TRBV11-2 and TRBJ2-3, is EAGVAQSPRYKIIEKRQSVAFWCNPISGHATLYWYQQILGQGPKLLIQFQNNGVVDDSQLPKDRFSAERLKGVDSTLKIQPAKLEDSAVYLCASSFQGPTDTQYFGPGTRLTVL.

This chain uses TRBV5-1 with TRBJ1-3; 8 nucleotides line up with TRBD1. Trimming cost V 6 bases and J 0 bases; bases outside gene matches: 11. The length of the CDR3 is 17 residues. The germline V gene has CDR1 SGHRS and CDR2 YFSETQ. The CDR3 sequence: CASTDYRTGSSGNTIYF. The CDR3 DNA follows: TGCGCCAGCACCGACTACAGGACAGGGAGCTCTGGAAACACCATATATTTT. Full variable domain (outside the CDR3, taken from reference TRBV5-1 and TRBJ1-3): KAGVTQTPRYLIKTRGQQVTLSCSPISGHRSVSWYQQTPGQGLQFLFEYFSETQRNKGNFPGRFSGRQFSNSRSEMNVSTLELGDSALYLCASTDYRTGSSGNTIYFGEGSWLTVV.

Written as DNA, the CDR3 is TGTGCCAGCAGCGTAATGACAGGGGGCCCTGAAGCTTTCTTT. Translating gives CASSVMTGGPEAFF. V usage is TRBV9 and J usage is TRBJ1-1; TRBD1 aligns across 10 bases. CDR1 SGDLS and CDR2 YYNGEE come from the germline V gene. The CDR3 loop spans 14 amino acids. V trimming: 1 base; J trimming: 6 bases; junction bases outside the gene matches: 3.

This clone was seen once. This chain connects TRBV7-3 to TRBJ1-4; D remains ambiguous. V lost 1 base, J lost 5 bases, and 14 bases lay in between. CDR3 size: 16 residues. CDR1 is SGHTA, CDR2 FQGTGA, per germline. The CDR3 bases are TGTGCCAGCAGCTTAAACAACAGCCCCCAAAATGAAAAACTGTTTTTT. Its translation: CASSLNNSPQNEKLFF.

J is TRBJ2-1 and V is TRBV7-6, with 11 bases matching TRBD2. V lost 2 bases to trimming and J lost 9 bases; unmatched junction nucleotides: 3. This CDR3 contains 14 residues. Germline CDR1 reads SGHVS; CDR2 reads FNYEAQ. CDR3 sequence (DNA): TGTGCCAGCAGCTTACTAGCGGGAGGAGGTGAGCAGTTCTTC. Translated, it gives CASSLLAGGGEQFF.

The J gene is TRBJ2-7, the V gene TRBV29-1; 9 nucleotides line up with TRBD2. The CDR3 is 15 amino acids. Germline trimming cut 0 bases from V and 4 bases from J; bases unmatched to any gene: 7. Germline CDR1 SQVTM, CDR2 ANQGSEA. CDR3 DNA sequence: TGCAGCGTTGAAGATAGTGCGGGAGGGCAGTACGAGCAGTACTTC. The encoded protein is CSVEDSAGGQYEQYF.

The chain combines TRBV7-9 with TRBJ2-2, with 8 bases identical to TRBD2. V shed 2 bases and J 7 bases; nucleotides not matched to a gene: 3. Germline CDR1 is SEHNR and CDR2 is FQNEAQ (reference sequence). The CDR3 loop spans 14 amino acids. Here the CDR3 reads CASSLTAGGGELFF. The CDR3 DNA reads TGTGCCAGCAGCTTAACGGCGGGGGGCGGGGAGCTGTTTTTT.

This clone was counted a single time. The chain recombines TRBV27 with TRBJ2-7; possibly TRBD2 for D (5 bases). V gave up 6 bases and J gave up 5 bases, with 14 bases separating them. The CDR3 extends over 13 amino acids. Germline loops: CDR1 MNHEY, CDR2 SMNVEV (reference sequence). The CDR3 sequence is CASRLAPSNEQYF. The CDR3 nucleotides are TGTGCCAGCAGGCTAGCTCCTTCGAACGAGCAGTACTTC.